These T cell receptor beta chains were read from a single sample in a study of T cells in Graves' hyperthyroidism and ophthalmopathy. TCRdb redid the calling of the multiplex PCR reads with MiXCR, one entry per CDR3 protein. The sample has under 700,000 distinct CDR3 sequences; 40% to 55% are singletons. Input material: peripheral blood or thyroid tissue (not recorded which). These receptors all stem from a woman younger than 30 with Graves' hyperthyroidism. Each CDR3 is given with its conserved first and last residue. The D gene is left open where the match is weak. Part of the rows lack a size; the others show once, few, many or a class for expanded clones.

clone size,V gene,J gene,D gene,CDR3 protein,CDR3 DNA
-,TRBV7-2,TRBJ2-7,TRBD1,CASRHGQGALQYF,TGTGCCAGCAGACATGGACAGGGGGCTCTGCAGTACTTC
-,TRBV20-1,TRBJ2-7,TRBD2,CSARIPGLASYEQYF,TGCAGTGCTAGAATCCCAGGACTAGCATCCTACGAGCAGTACTTC
-,TRBV6-6,TRBJ2-7,TRBD1,CASSYGQGVNYEQYF,TGTGCCAGCAGTTACGGGCAGGGGGTAAACTACGAGCAGTACTTC
-,TRBV9,TRBJ2-7,-,CASSDRDDSYEQYF,TGTGCCAGCAGCGACCGGGACGACTCCTACGAGCAGTACTTC
many,TRBV24-1,TRBJ1-1,-,CATSGRMNTEAFF,TGTGCCACCAGTGGAAGAATGAACACTGAAGCTTTCTTT
-,TRBV20-1,TRBJ2-7,-,CSAVNSGDSYEQYF,TGCAGTGCTGTAAACTCGGGGGACTCCTACGAGCAGTACTTC
-,TRBV6-5,TRBJ2-2,TRBD1,CASSYSFGTANTGELFF,TGTGCCAGCAGTTACTCCTTCGGGACAGCGAACACCGGGGAGCTGTTTTTT
few,TRBV12-3/TRBV12-4,TRBJ2-7,TRBD1,CASKPGQRNEQYF,TGTGCCAGCAAGCCGGGACAGAGGAACGAGCAGTACTTC
-,TRBV7-2,TRBJ1-2,-,CASSFASDNDGYTF,TGTGCCAGCAGCTTTGCCAGTGATAACGATGGCTACACCTTC
many,TRBV29-1,TRBJ2-7,TRBD1,CSVRGPSYEQYF,TGCAGCGTTAGGGGGCCCTCCTACGAGCAGTACTTC
many,TRBV7-2,TRBJ2-5,-,CASSSGPLGETQYF,TGTGCCAGCAGCTCGGGACCGCTGGGCGAGACCCAGTACTTC
-,TRBV7-9,TRBJ2-7,-,CASSLGLGGPYEQYF,TGTGCCAGCAGCTTAGGTCTTGGGGGCCCCTACGAGCAGTACTTC
-,TRBV10-3,TRBJ1-5,-,CAVGTDNQPQHF,TGTGCCGTGGGTACGGATAATCAGCCCCAGCATTTT
many,TRBV15,TRBJ2-5,-,CATSRDGAGTQYF,TGTGCCACCAGCAGAGATGGGGCAGGGACCCAGTACTTC
-,TRBV11-2,TRBJ1-1,-,CASSLLPPGPRAFF,TGTGCCAGCAGCTTACTACCCCCGGGGCCACGGGCTTTCTTT
-,TRBV29-1,TRBJ1-1,-,CSAQVGTGPDEAFF,TGCAGCGCCCAAGTGGGGACGGGACCAGATGAAGCTTTCTTT
-,TRBV2,TRBJ1-2,TRBD1,CASSPWTGEDGYTF,TGTGCCAGCAGTCCTTGGACAGGGGAGGATGGCTACACCTTC
-,TRBV24-1,TRBJ1-1,-,CATSASPGGNTEAFF,TGTGCCACCAGTGCTAGCCCAGGTGGGAACACTGAAGCTTTCTTT
once,TRBV5-1,TRBJ1-6,-,CASSLTGETPLHF,TGCGCCAGCAGCTTGACAGGCGAAACACCCCTCCACTTT
many,TRBV12-3/TRBV12-4,TRBJ2-7,TRBD1,CASSLGQGTFYF,TGTGCCAGCAGTCTTGGACAGGGCACCTTTTACTTC
few,TRBV7-9,TRBJ1-1,-,CASRFEMNTEAFF,TGTGCCAGCAGGTTTGAGATGAACACTGAAGCTTTCTTT
many,TRBV7-9,TRBJ2-7,-,CASRQQGYEQYF,TGTGCCAGCAGACAACAGGGATACGAGCAGTACTTC
few,TRBV25-1,TRBJ2-6,TRBD1,CASMGSSGQGASGANVLTF,TGTGCCAGCATGGGATCGTCAGGACAGGGGGCTTCTGGGGCCAACGTCCTGACTTTC
many,TRBV15,TRBJ2-2,-,CATSRGEPREGIGELFF,TGTGCCACCAGCAGAGGGGAGCCAAGGGAAGGGATCGGGGAGCTGTTTTTT
-,TRBV12-3/TRBV12-4,TRBJ2-6,-,CASSLDRYSGANVLTF,TGTGCCAGCAGTTTAGATCGGTACTCTGGGGCCAACGTCCTGACTTTC
many,TRBV7-9,TRBJ2-5,TRBD1,CASSPETGGAWKTQYF,TGTGCCAGCAGCCCGGAGACAGGGGGCGCATGGAAGACCCAGTACTTC
-,TRBV7-8,TRBJ2-7,-,CASSARAPRQYF,TGTGCCAGCAGCGCTCGGGCCCCCCGGCAGTACTTC
-,TRBV19,TRBJ2-5,-,CASSTYRDQETQYF,TGTGCCAGTAGTACCTACAGGGACCAAGAGACCCAGTACTTC
-,TRBV19,TRBJ1-2,-,CASSIMEGYTF,TGTGCCAGTAGTATTATGGAGGGCTACACCTTC
many,TRBV7-3,TRBJ2-2,TRBD2,CASSLGTSGRTGELFF,TGTGCCAGCAGCCTCGGGACTAGTGGGCGGACCGGGGAGCTGTTTTTT
-,TRBV14,TRBJ2-7,-,CASSQGLVRGRLTSSYEQYF,TGTGCCAGCAGCCAAGGTTTGGTCAGGGGGAGGCTTACCTCCTCCTACGAGCAGTACTTC
many,TRBV15,TRBJ2-7,-,CATSRRTASYEQYF,TGTGCCACCAGCAGGAGGACAGCCTCCTACGAGCAGTACTTC
few,TRBV20-1,TRBJ2-2,TRBD1,CSARVQGAGELFF,TGCAGTGCTAGAGTCCAGGGGGCCGGGGAGCTGTTTTTT
-,TRBV7-9,TRBJ1-6,TRBD1,CASSLVGTDPLHF,TGTGCCAGCAGCTTGGTAGGGACAGATCCCCTCCACTTT
few,TRBV20-1,TRBJ2-7,TRBD2,CSATGLVIDEQYF,TGCAGTGCTACCGGACTAGTCATCGACGAGCAGTACTTC
few,TRBV2,TRBJ2-7,-,CASSPTEEHYEQYF,TGTGCCAGCAGTCCGACAGAAGAACACTACGAGCAGTACTTC
many,TRBV29-1,TRBJ2-2,-,CSVLAGELFF,TGCAGCGTTCTTGCCGGGGAGCTGTTTTTT
few,TRBV19,TRBJ1-2,-,CASSISAGLGNYGYTF,TGTGCCAGTAGTATTTCTGCCGGCCTCGGAAACTATGGCTACACCTTC
many,TRBV19,TRBJ1-6,TRBD1,CASSMGQAGEPLHF,TGTGCCAGTAGTATGGGACAGGCGGGCGAACCCCTCCACTTT
-,TRBV7-7,TRBJ2-5,TRBD1,CASSTTGTGQETQYF,TGTGCTAGCAGCACTACCGGGACAGGACAAGAGACCCAGTACTTC
-,TRBV29-1,TRBJ1-1,TRBD1,CSVLPGQGTEAFF,TGCAGCGTTCTGCCGGGACAGGGAACTGAAGCTTTCTTT
-,TRBV7-2,TRBJ1-2,-,CASAEGGGYGYTF,TGTGCCAGCGCCGAAGGGGGAGGCTATGGCTACACCTTC
-,TRBV5-1,TRBJ2-5,-,CASSLADSGILTQYF,TGCGCCAGCAGCTTGGCGGACAGCGGAATATTGACCCAGTACTTC
few,TRBV7-9,TRBJ2-7,TRBD2,CASSYSLGGAYEQYF,TGTGCCAGCAGTTACTCCCTTGGGGGGGCCTACGAGCAGTACTTC
many,TRBV2,TRBJ2-5,TRBD1,CASNDRGGETQYF,TGTGCCAGCAATGACAGGGGAGGAGAGACCCAGTACTTC